These 26 T cell receptor beta chains were sequenced from one sample in a study of chemoradiotherapy in HPV16-positive cancers. Measured with immunoSEQ multiplex PCR; TCRdb has only the in-frame clones, and not every one. The sample records fewer than 40,000 clones, about nine tenths being singletons. The sequencing used blood, collected from a patient who underwent chemoradiotherapy. These TCRs come from a human donor with HPV-associated anogenital cancer.

This clone has only one observation. The chain employs TRBV9 and TRBJ1-2; 9 bases line up with TRBD1. Germline V gene lookup returns CDR1 SGDLS and CDR2 YYNGEE. Trimming removed 4 bases from V and 4 bases from J; junction bases left unmatched: 8. This CDR3 is built from 15 residues. This CDR3 is CASSPGTGSLYGYTF. The CDR3 nucleotides are TGTGCCAGCAGCCCCGGGACAGGGAGCCTCTATGGCTACACCTTC.

This chain connects TRBV5-4 to TRBJ1-2; 7 nucleotides align to TRBD1. From germline, CDR1 is SGHNT and CDR2 YYREEE (reference sequence). The CDR3 sequence is 15 residues long. The J segment lost 3 bases and the V segment lost 2 bases, leaving 7 bases of the junction unmatched. The CDR3 DNA follows: TGTGCCAGCAGCTTCGGAATTGGGACAGACTATGGCTACACCTTC. As protein: CASSFGIGTDYGYTF.

The J gene is TRBJ1-4, the V gene TRBV27, with a possible D match to TRBD1 (5 bases). The CDR3 is made up of 17 amino acids. Germline CDR1 reads MNHEY; CDR2 reads SMNVEV (reference sequence). Trimming removed 3 bases at V and 4 bases at J, with 18 bases between. CDR3 sequence (DNA): TGTGCCAGCAGTTTTTTGCGGACATACCTCGATAATGAAAAACTGTTTTTT. Its protein is CASSFLRTYLDNEKLFF.

This clone was counted between two and nine times. The chain employs TRBV7-9 and TRBJ1-6; D is uncertain. V was shortened by 2 bases and J by 8 bases, with 10 bases between the two germline ends. This CDR3 contains 14 residues. CDR1 is SEHNR, CDR2 FQNEAQ, per germline (reference sequence). CDR3 amino acids: CASSLKDGYSPLHF. CDR3 in DNA: TGTGCCAGCAGCTTAAAGGATGGTTATTCACCCCTCCACTTT.

This clone was seen more than once but under ten times. CDR3 loop: CASSVPGQGLGQPQHF. CDR3 DNA: TGTGCCAGCAGCGTCCCGGGACAGGGCCTCGGGCAGCCCCAGCATTTT. The J gene is TRBJ1-5, the V gene TRBV7-9, with TRBD1 identical over 9 bases. The CDR3 has 16 amino acids. CDR1 is SEHNR, CDR2 FQNEAQ, per germline (reference sequence). The junction had 12 bases not matched to a gene; V was cut back by 5 bases and J by 7 bases. The entire variable domain, with the rest obtained from reference TRBV7-9 and TRBJ1-5, is as follows: DTGVSQNPRHKITKRGQNVTFRCDPISEHNRLYWYRQTLGQGPEFLTYFQNEAQLEKSRLLSDRFSAERPKGSFSTLEIQRTEQGDSAMYLCASSVPGQGLGQPQHFGDGTRLSIL.

The J gene is TRBJ1-5, the V gene TRBV19; D may be TRBD1 (6 bases). The CDR3 has 13 amino acids. The V and J ends lost 7 bases and 4 bases respectively, with 11 bases between them. CDR1 is LNHDA and CDR2 is SQIVND in the germline V gene (reference sequence). CDR3 bases: TGTGCCAGTAAGGGACATTTAAATCAGCCCCAGCATTTT. Translating it yields CASKGHLNQPQHF.

V gene TRBV29-1 combines with J gene TRBJ2-3; TRBD1 matches 8 bases. CDR1 SQVTM and CDR2 ANQGSEA come from the germline V gene. The V and J ends lost 7 bases and 1 base, in that order; junction bases with no gene match: 1. There are 12 residues in the CDR3. The CDR3 sequence: CSADRGTDTQYF. CDR3 in DNA: TGCAGCGCGGACAGGGGCACAGATACGCAGTATTTT.

This clone was counted a single time. The chain uses TRBV7-9 and TRBJ1-2; 10 bases are a match to TRBD1. The V gene end was trimmed by 3 bases and the J gene end by 2 bases; junction bases not matched to a gene: 9. Per the germline V gene, CDR1 is SEHNR and CDR2 is FQNEAQ (reference sequence). The CDR3 loop spans 17 amino acids. CDR3 amino acids: CASSFRPPGQGNYGYTF. The DNA for the CDR3 is TGTGCCAGCAGCTTCAGACCGCCGGGACAGGGGAACTATGGCTACACCTTC.

The chain recombines TRBV9 with TRBJ2-7, with 8 bases fitting TRBD2. The CDR3 is 14 amino acids. V lost 0 bases to trimming and J lost 3 bases; unmatched junction nucleotides: 2. Germline V CDR1 and CDR2: SGDLS, YYNGEE. The CDR3 sequence is CASSVAAGDYEQYF. CDR3 in DNA: TGTGCCAGCAGCGTAGCAGCGGGAGACTACGAGCAGTACTTC.

The CDR3 loop reads CASSVEQGGTEAFF. DNA of the CDR3: TGTGCCAGCAGCGTAGAACAGGGAGGGACTGAAGCTTTCTTT. The chain joins TRBV9 to TRBJ1-1, with D possibly being TRBD1 (6 bases). V was cut by 0 bases and J by 5 bases, with 11 bases left in between. There are 14 residues in the CDR3. Germline CDR1 and CDR2: SGDLS and YYNGEE.

The gene calls are TRBV2 and TRBJ2-5; D gene unclear. CDR1 and CDR2 from the germline V gene are SNHLY and FYNNEI. V was trimmed by 6 bases and J by 4 bases, leaving 9 bases between them. This CDR3 has 12 amino acids. The CDR3: CASSRGPETQYF. CDR3 DNA: TGTGCCAGCAGCCGCGGTCCAGAGACCCAGTACTTC.

The rearrangement joins TRBV21-1 to TRBJ2-5; the table's TRBD1 call for D was not verified on the DNA. TRBV21-1 is designated a pseudogene. The CDR3 loop spans 14 amino acids. The CDR3 spells CASSNRTGSETQYF. The CDR3 DNA sequence: TGTGCCAGCAGCAACCGGACAGGGTCGGAGACCCAGTACTTC.

The V and J genes are TRBV10-3 and TRBJ2-7; 8 nucleotides agree with TRBD2. CDR1 is ENHRY and CDR2 is SYGVKD in the germline V gene. V lost 4 bases to trimming and J lost 7 bases; unmatched junction nucleotides: 6. CDR3 length equals 13 residues. The CDR3, as DNA: TGTGCCATCAGTGTAGCGGGACGGACGGAGCAGTACTTC. This translates into CAISVAGRTEQYF.

This clone was counted a few times. The chain combines TRBV6-5 with TRBJ1-5; D may be TRBD1 (5 bases). The length of the CDR3 is 15 residues. Germline CDR1 reads MNHEY; CDR2 reads SVGAGI. V was shortened by 0 bases and J by 5 bases, with 11 bases between the two germline ends. The CDR3 DNA follows: TGTGCCAGCAGTTACTCGGGGGGGTCGGATCAGCCCCAGCATTTT. This codes for CASSYSGGSDQPQHF.

The V gene is TRBV18, the J gene TRBJ1-2; D uncertain. Between the trimmed V and J ends, which lost 2 bases and 7 bases, there was a span of 14 bases. CDR3 length: 14 amino acids. From germline, CDR1 is KGHSH and CDR2 LQKENI. The CDR3 region is CASSPGTQIGGYTF. CDR3 in DNA: TGTGCCAGCTCACCAGGCACCCAAATTGGTGGCTACACCTTC.

This chain links TRBV4-1 with TRBJ1-6, with 7 bases matching TRBD1. Germline assignment: CDR1 MGHRA and CDR2 YSYEKL. The CDR3 spans 16 residues. The junction had 6 bases not matched to a gene; V was cut back by 1 base and J by 6 bases. The CDR3 bases are TGCGCCAGCAGCCAAGCGGGACAGAACGTTAATTCACCCCTCCACTTT. Translated: CASSQAGQNVNSPLHF.

This clone was picked up a small number of times. The chain employs TRBV15 and TRBJ1-3; the D gene is possibly TRBD1 (5 bases). The ends were cut back, 0 bases at V and 4 bases at J, with 7 bases in the middle. CDR3 length: 14 amino acids. Per germline, CDR1 LNHNV and CDR2 YYDKDF (reference sequence). Written as DNA, the CDR3 is TGTGCCACCAGCAGAGACAGGGCCGGAAACACCATATATTTT. Its translation is CATSRDRAGNTIYF.

The chain employs TRBV27 and TRBJ1-3, with 7 bases matching TRBD1. V dropped 5 bases and J dropped 9; count of bases not matched to a gene: 19. This CDR3 spans 17 amino acids. Germline CDR1 is MNHEY and CDR2 is SMNVEV (reference sequence). The CDR3 coding sequence is TGTGCCAGCAGTCCTACTCCGGACAGGTTGCCGCGGGGCACCATATATTTT. Its translation: CASSPTPDRLPRGTIYF.

This sequence joins TRBV6-5 and TRBJ2-7; no definite D call. The CDR3 sequence is 12 residues long. CDR1 and CDR2 (germline): MNHEY, SVGAGI. Trimming removed 6 bases from V and 7 bases from J, with 13 bases in between. CDR3 nucleotides: TGTGCCAGCAGGAACCAGCCCCAAGAGCAGTACTTC. Its protein is CASRNQPQEQYF.

This clone has a single count. V usage is TRBV2 and J usage is TRBJ2-7, with TRBD2 matching 7 bases. This CDR3 contains 16 residues. Unmatched junction bases numbered 12, after V lost 0 bases and J lost 7 bases. Germline V gene lookup returns CDR1 SNHLY and CDR2 FYNNEI. The CDR3 DNA sequence: TGTGCCAGCAGTGAAGCAGAAGTGGGAGGGCCTGGAGAGCAGTACTTC. Protein product: CASSEAEVGGPGEQYF.

As regards this clone: An end of the junction does not agree with germline; a read error may underlie this. V is TRBV7-3 and J is TRBJ2-3; D ambiguous. Germline lookup yields CDR1 SGHTA and CDR2 FQGTGA. The CDR3 totals 13 residues. Written as DNA, the CDR3 is TGTGCCAGCAGCCCAAGTAGCAAAGATACGCAGTATTTT. Translated, it gives CASSPSSKDTQYF. The whole variable domain, filled in from reference TRBV7-3 and TRBJ2-3, reads GAGVSQTPSNKVTEKGKYVELRCDPISGHTALYWYRQSLGQGPEFLIYFQGTGAADDSGLPNDRFFAVRPEGSVSTLKIQRTERGDSAVYLCASSPSSKDTQYFGPGTRLTVL.

A single count supports this clone. The CDR3 bases are TGTGCCAGCAGCTCCGGGACTAGAGGGACCCAGTACTTC. As protein: CASSSGTRGTQYF. The J gene is TRBJ2-5, the V gene TRBV5-6, with 8 bases matching TRBD2. The CDR3 consists of 13 residues. Looked up from germline, CDR1 is SGHDT and CDR2 is YYEEEE. Germline trimming cut 3 bases from V and 7 bases from J; bases unmatched to any gene: 5.

About this clone itself: An end of the junction differs from the germline gene, which may be a read error. The gene calls are TRBV7-7 and TRBJ2-2; 8 bases are shared with TRBD2. The germline V gene has CDR1 SSHAT and CDR2 FNYEAQ (reference sequence). The CDR3 length is 15 residues. DNA for the CDR3: TGTGCTAGCAGTCCAAGCGGGGGGAACACCGGGGAGCTGTTTTTT. Translating gives CASSPSGGNTGELFF.

The gene calls are TRBV5-1 and TRBJ1-2, with D possibly being TRBD1 (5 bases). The CDR3 has 15 amino acids. Deletions cut 0 bases from V and 0 bases from J, with 9 bases between. The germline CDR1 and CDR2 sequences are SGHRS and YFSETQ. This CDR3 is CASSLGQTSNYGYTF. For the CDR3, the DNA is TGCGCCAGCAGCTTGGGACAGACCTCTAACTATGGCTACACCTTC. The full variable domain, rest sourced from reference TRBV5-1 and TRBJ1-2, is KAGVTQTPRYLIKTRGQQVTLSCSPISGHRSVSWYQQTPGQGLQFLFEYFSETQRNKGNFPGRFSGRQFSNSRSEMNVSTLELGDSALYLCASSLGQTSNYGYTFGSGTRLTVV.

This chain connects TRBV7-6 to TRBJ2-1; 10 bases are shared with TRBD2. CDR1 is SGHVS, CDR2 FNYEAQ, per germline. The length of the CDR3 is 16 residues. With V trimmed by 2 bases and J by 7 bases, 8 bases remained unmatched. The CDR3 sequence is CASSLMASGSWNEQFF. In nucleotides, the CDR3 is TGTGCCAGCAGCTTAATGGCTAGCGGGAGTTGGAATGAGCAGTTCTTC.

In its sample, this clone was seen a few times. The J gene is TRBJ1-6, the V gene TRBV19, with a possible D match to TRBD1 (5 bases). Germline CDR1 and CDR2: LNHDA and SQIVND (reference sequence). This CDR3 spans 15 amino acids. Deletions cut 3 bases from V and 10 bases from J, with 16 bases between. The CDR3 bases are TGTGCCAGTAGTATGTACGACAGTCGAGAATCACCCCTCCACTTT. Amino acids: CASSMYDSRESPLHF.